The rows below give T cell receptor beta chains drawn from one sample of a study of T cell responses to AZD1222 COVID-19 vaccine. Some clones are missing from TCRdb's copy, which holds only in-frame ones; the method was immunoSEQ multiplex PCR. The sample gives 180,000 or so clones, 90% to 95% of which show up once; approximately 3.9% is in the top ten. The starting material was peripheral blood, obtained on day 0 of AZD1222 vaccination. All receptors come from an adult in good health. Both conserved end residues are part of each CDR3. Fields, in order: V gene, clone size, J gene, D gene, CDR3 DNA, CDR3 protein. A D gene is named only where the DNA matches it firmly. Size is stated for part of the rows, as once, few or many counts, or as a class when the clone is expanded.

V: TRBV15
size: -
J: TRBJ1-3
D: -
DNA: TGTGCCACCAGCAGAGATCGAGCGAGCTCTGGAAACACCATATATTTT
CDR3: CATSRDRASSGNTIYF

V: TRBV5-1
size: -
J: TRBJ2-3
D: TRBD2
DNA: TGCGCCAGCAGCGTAACGGGGGGGCCCACAGATACGCAGTATTTT
CDR3: CASSVTGGPTDTQYF

V: TRBV30
size: few
J: TRBJ2-1
D: TRBD2
DNA: TGTGCCTGGACCGCGGGAGCTGGTGGAGATGAGCAGTTCTTC
CDR3: CAWTAGAGGDEQFF

V: TRBV11-2
size: -
J: TRBJ1-1
D: -
DNA: TGTGCCAGCAGCTTAGATTTAGGGGGAGTTTCTGAAGCTTTCTTT
CDR3: CASSLDLGGVSEAFF

V: TRBV29-1
size: -
J: TRBJ1-2
D: -
DNA: TGCAGCGTGAGGGCAGAGGACTATGGCTACACCTTC
CDR3: CSVRAEDYGYTF

V: TRBV6-1
size: -
J: TRBJ1-1
D: TRBD1
DNA: TGTGCCAGCAGTGAACAGGGGGTAGCCACTGAAGCTTTCTTT
CDR3: CASSEQGVATEAFF

V: TRBV5-1
size: -
J: TRBJ1-4
D: TRBD1
DNA: TGCGCCAGCAGCTTGGGACAGGGGGATGAAAAACTGTTTTTT
CDR3: CASSLGQGDEKLFF

V: TRBV9
size: -
J: TRBJ2-1
D: TRBD2
DNA: TGTGCCAGCAGCCAAACAAGGATAGCGGGAGCCCCCTACAATGAGCAGTTCTTC
CDR3: CASSQTRIAGAPYNEQFF

V: TRBV19
size: -
J: TRBJ1-5
D: -
DNA: TGTGCCAGTAGTCTTGGGAGGGCGGTAGGTGGCAATCAGCCCCAGCATTTT
CDR3: CASSLGRAVGGNQPQHF

V: TRBV11-2
size: once
J: TRBJ1-2
D: TRBD1
DNA: TGTGCCAGCAGCTTATGGGGACAGAACTATGGCTACACCTTC
CDR3: CASSLWGQNYGYTF

V: TRBV6-5
size: -
J: TRBJ1-1
D: -
DNA: TGTGCCAGCAGTTACTCGATCGGGGCAGGGAGGGTAGCTTTCTTT
CDR3: CASSYSIGAGRVAFF

V: TRBV5-4
size: -
J: TRBJ2-5
D: TRBD1
DNA: TGTGCCAGCAGCCCCGGACAGGGTCGGGGGGAGACCCAGTACTTC
CDR3: CASSPGQGRGETQYF

V: TRBV7-2
size: -
J: TRBJ2-3
D: -
DNA: TGTGCCAGCAGCTCCCAGGGCCGGCTCGAGTATTTT
CDR3: CASSSQGRLEYF

V: TRBV3-1/TRBV3-2
size: -
J: TRBJ2-7
D: -
DNA: TGTGCCAGCAGCCAAGGGGACTACGAGCAGTACTTC
CDR3: CASSQGDYEQYF

V: TRBV3-1/TRBV3-2
size: -
J: TRBJ2-5
D: -
DNA: TGTGCCAGCAGCCAGGGACCCCCCCGAGAGACCCAGTACTTC
CDR3: CASSQGPPRETQYF

V: TRBV30
size: -
J: TRBJ1-2
D: -
DNA: TGTGCCTGGAGCGGAGGTATCAGGAAAGCCCAAACCTCATACTATGGCTACACCTTC
CDR3: CAWSGGIRKAQTSYYGYTF

V: TRBV7-9
size: -
J: TRBJ1-2
D: -
DNA: TGTGCCAGCAGTGATGGTCTCTTTGGCTACACCTTC
CDR3: CASSDGLFGYTF

V: TRBV7-9
size: -
J: TRBJ1-1
D: TRBD1
DNA: TGTGCCAGCAGCCCATACACCGGACAGGGGGCGCACACTGAAGCTTTCTTT
CDR3: CASSPYTGQGAHTEAFF

V: TRBV5-4
size: once
J: TRBJ2-3
D: -
DNA: TGTGCCAGCAGCTTGGGGGATACGCAGTATTTT
CDR3: CASSLGDTQYF

V: TRBV2
size: -
J: TRBJ2-7
D: -
DNA: TGTGCCAGCACTGACTTTGCGGACTCCTACGAGCAGTACTTC
CDR3: CASTDFADSYEQYF

V: TRBV3-1/TRBV3-2
size: -
J: TRBJ1-4
D: -
DNA: TGTGCCAGCAGCCCCTCCCTAGTCGGGGGCTTGTCTTTT
CDR3: CASSPSLVGGLSF

V: TRBV14
size: -
J: TRBJ2-1
D: TRBD2
DNA: TGTGCCAGCAGGAGAAGCGGGAGGAAAGATGAGCAGTTCTTC
CDR3: CASRRSGRKDEQFF

V: TRBV5-6
size: -
J: TRBJ2-3
D: TRBD2
DNA: TGTGCCAGCAGCTGGAAACGGGGGACTACCAGAAGATCAGATACGCAGTATTTT
CDR3: CASSWKRGTTRRSDTQYF

V: TRBV3-1/TRBV3-2
size: -
J: TRBJ1-6
D: -
DNA: TGTGCCAGCAGCCCAGACTCGAGCTCCTATAATTCACCCCTCCACTTT
CDR3: CASSPDSSSYNSPLHF

V: TRBV6-1
size: -
J: TRBJ2-5
D: -
DNA: TGTGCCAGCAGTGAAGGGGCCGGGAGGACCCAGTACTTC
CDR3: CASSEGAGRTQYF

V: TRBV7-8
size: -
J: TRBJ2-1
D: TRBD2
DNA: TGTGCCAGCAGCCCAGTGACTAGCGGGCGGACTTCGTTTTACAATGAGCAGTTCTTC
CDR3: CASSPVTSGRTSFYNEQFF

V: TRBV6-5
size: -
J: TRBJ2-2
D: TRBD1
DNA: TGTGCCAGCAGGTTACAGGGGGCGAACACCGGGGAGCTGTTTTTT
CDR3: CASRLQGANTGELFF

V: TRBV7-9
size: once
J: TRBJ2-2
D: -
DNA: TGTGCCAGTAGGAGACAGGAACGCACCGGGGAGCTGTTTTTT
CDR3: CASRRQERTGELFF

V: TRBV19
size: -
J: TRBJ1-1
D: -
DNA: TGTGCCAGTTCCCCTCTAAATGTCTTGTCCACTGAAGCTTTCTTT
CDR3: CASSPLNVLSTEAFF

V: TRBV28
size: once
J: TRBJ1-1
D: -
DNA: TGTGCCAGTCGAGAGATTAACACTGAAGCTTTCTTT
CDR3: CASREINTEAFF

V: TRBV3-1/TRBV3-2
size: -
J: TRBJ2-7
D: -
DNA: TGTGCCAGCAGCCTTAGGACCGTCGGGGGTGAGCAGTACTTC
CDR3: CASSLRTVGGEQYF

V: TRBV10-3
size: -
J: TRBJ1-3
D: TRBD1
DNA: TGTGCCATCAGTGGGGGGGACAGTACCGGAAACACCATATATTTT
CDR3: CAISGGDSTGNTIYF

V: TRBV7-7
size: -
J: TRBJ2-3
D: TRBD2
DNA: TGTGCCAGCAGCCCGGGACTAGCAGGGGCAGATACGCAGTATTTT
CDR3: CASSPGLAGADTQYF

V: TRBV6-5
size: -
J: TRBJ2-7
D: -
DNA: TGTGCCAGCAGTTACGGGGCGGGCATATACGAGCAGTACTTC
CDR3: CASSYGAGIYEQYF

V: TRBV19
size: -
J: TRBJ1-4
D: -
DNA: TGTGCCAGTAGGAAGAATGAAAAACTGTTTTTT
CDR3: CASRKNEKLFF

V: TRBV5-1
size: -
J: TRBJ2-1
D: -
DNA: TGCGCCAGCAGCTTGGACATAGGGGCCTCTTACAATGAGCAGTTCTTC
CDR3: CASSLDIGASYNEQFF

V: TRBV2
size: -
J: TRBJ1-3
D: -
DNA: TGTGCCAGCAGTGAAGAGGGGTGGGGCTCTGGAAACACCATATATTTT
CDR3: CASSEEGWGSGNTIYF

V: TRBV3-1/TRBV3-2
size: few
J: TRBJ1-1
D: -
DNA: TGTGCCAGCAGCCACGACAGCCCGGGTGGGACTGAAGCTTTCTTT
CDR3: CASSHDSPGGTEAFF

V: TRBV11-2
size: -
J: TRBJ2-5
D: TRBD2
DNA: TGTGCCAGCAGCTTAACTAGCGGGAGTCAGACCCAGTACTTC
CDR3: CASSLTSGSQTQYF

V: TRBV19
size: once
J: TRBJ2-1
D: TRBD1
DNA: TGTGCCAGTAGTATTCTAATGGGACAGGGTGATTATTTTGAGCAGTTCTTC
CDR3: CASSILMGQGDYFEQFF

V: TRBV7-9
size: -
J: TRBJ1-2
D: -
DNA: TGTGCCAGCAGCTTAGAGGGGGGAAGGTCTCCCTATGGCTACACCTTC
CDR3: CASSLEGGRSPYGYTF

V: TRBV29-1
size: -
J: TRBJ1-4
D: TRBD1
DNA: TGCAGCGTTGACACCGGGACAGCCCATGAAAAACTGTTTTTT
CDR3: CSVDTGTAHEKLFF

V: TRBV3-1/TRBV3-2
size: -
J: TRBJ1-1
D: -
DNA: TGTGCCAGCAGCCTGAAAGGCCAAGGGAACCCTGAAGCTTTCTTT
CDR3: CASSLKGQGNPEAFF

V: TRBV3-1/TRBV3-2
size: -
J: TRBJ2-3
D: -
DNA: TGTGCCAGCAGCGGTTCCCGGGCGGGACTCCACGGAGATACGCAGTATTTT
CDR3: CASSGSRAGLHGDTQYF

V: TRBV18
size: -
J: TRBJ1-1
D: TRBD1
DNA: TGTGCCAGCTCAGGACCGGGACAGCAGAACACTGAAGCTTTCTTT
CDR3: CASSGPGQQNTEAFF

V: TRBV29-1
size: -
J: TRBJ1-1
D: -
DNA: TGCAGCCCTCTTATTGGGACGGCTCTAAGGGGCACTGAAGCTTTCTTT
CDR3: CSPLIGTALRGTEAFF